These 14 T cell receptor beta chains came from one sample sequenced in a study of OX40 agonist ivuxolimab in advanced cancers. Only in-frame clones appear in the TCRdb table, and some are missing; sequencing was by immunoSEQ multiplex PCR. Altogether approximately 68,000 clones are present, about nine tenths being singletons, with the ten largest covering 0.78%. The sample here was CD4+ or CD8+ T cells sorted from blood, taken in a trial of the OX40 agonist ivuxolimab. The receptors derive from an adult with an advanced solid tumor such as melanoma, head and neck, liver or kidney cancer.

V gene TRBV11-2 combines with J gene TRBJ1-5, with 8 bases identical to TRBD1. The germline V gene has CDR1 SGHAT and CDR2 FQNNGV. This CDR3 contains 18 residues. The trim removed 1 base at V and 0 bases at J, leaving 8 bases unmatched. This chain's CDR3 is CASSLGDRGGYSNQPQHF. The CDR3 nucleotides read TGTGCCAGCAGCTTAGGAGACAGGGGTGGTTATAGCAATCAGCCCCAGCATTTT.

The gene calls are TRBV6-1 and TRBJ1-2; 7 bases map to TRBD1. The V segment lost 6 bases and the J segment 5 bases; nucleotides outside the gene matches: 6. This CDR3 is built from 13 residues. CDR1 MNHNS and CDR2 SASEGT come from the germline V gene. The CDR3 sequence is CASRMTGLYGYTF. The CDR3 DNA reads TGTGCCAGCAGGATGACAGGGCTGTATGGCTACACCTTC.

This rearrangement joins TRBV10-3 to TRBJ1-4; unclear D gene. The CDR3 is 15 residues long. The V end was cut by 5 bases, the J end by 0 bases, with 10 bases between. CDR1 and CDR2 (germline): ENHRY, SYGVKD. The CDR3 is CAISRTSATNEKLFF. CDR3 DNA sequence: TGTGCCATCAGTCGGACGAGCGCAACTAATGAAAAACTGTTTTTT.

The V and J genes are TRBV28 and TRBJ1-3; 7 bases map to TRBD1. The V and J ends lost 5 bases and 1 base, in that order; junction bases with no gene match: 5. The V gene's germline CDR1 is MDHEN and CDR2 SYDVKM. The CDR3 loop spans 15 amino acids. The CDR3 DNA is TGTGCCAGCAGTACTCTACAGGGGTCTGGAAACACCATATATTTT. This encodes CASSTLQGSGNTIYF.

The gene calls are TRBV19 and TRBJ1-1; tentatively, D is TRBD1 (5 bases). Germline CDR1 reads LNHDA; CDR2 reads SQIVND (reference sequence). Between the trimmed V and J ends, which lost 4 bases and 4 bases, there was a span of 13 bases. CDR3 length equals 14 residues. The CDR3 sequence is CASSNRGVSTEAFF. CDR3 nucleotide sequence: TGTGCCAGTAGTAATCGGGGGGTGAGCACTGAAGCTTTCTTT.

The chain carries TRBV6-5 and TRBJ1-2; D gene unclear. This CDR3 has 11 residues. Deletions cut 2 bases from V and 9 bases from J, with 7 bases between. Germline CDR1 reads MNHEY; CDR2 reads SVGAGI. The CDR3 loop reads CASSYEGSYTF. DNA of the CDR3: TGTGCCAGCAGTTACGAGGGTAGCTACACCTTC.

This clone was seen a single time. J is TRBJ2-5 and V is TRBV2, with TRBD1 matching over 10 bases. J gave up 1 base and V 8 bases, and 7 bases lay outside the gene matches. The germline gives CDR1 SNHLY, CDR2 FYNNEI. The CDR3 extends over 15 amino acids. The CDR3 region is CASGGTGAIQETQYF. CDR3 sequence (DNA): TGTGCCAGCGGTGGGACAGGGGCCATCCAAGAGACCCAGTACTTC.

The chain is built from TRBV30 and TRBJ1-6; D call uncertain. The V end was cut by 2 bases, the J end by 10 bases, with 6 bases between. Per the germline V gene, CDR1 is GTSNPN and CDR2 is SVGIG (reference sequence). This CDR3 has 11 residues. The CDR3 here is CAWSFSSPLHF. DNA of the CDR3: TGTGCCTGGAGTTTCAGCTCACCCCTCCACTTT.

The chain joins TRBV5-1 to TRBJ1-2, with 11 bases aligning to TRBD1. V lost 0 bases to trimming and J lost 1 base; unmatched junction nucleotides: 5. Germline-derived CDR1 and CDR2 are SGHRS and YFSETQ. The CDR3 consists of 17 residues. The CDR3 DNA reads TGCGCCAGCAGCTTGGGCGGACAGGGGGCCCTTAACTATGGCTACACCTTC. Protein sequence: CASSLGGQGALNYGYTF.

This chain connects TRBV7-9 to TRBJ2-5; TRBD1 matches at 7 bases. V lost 7 bases to trimming and J lost 5 bases; unmatched junction nucleotides: 7. Germline lookup yields CDR1 SEHNR and CDR2 FQNEAQ (reference sequence). The CDR3 length is 13 residues. The CDR3 protein is CASIRGRGETQYF. As DNA, the CDR3 is TGTGCCAGCATTAGGGGGCGTGGGGAGACCCAGTACTTC.

This clone was seen a single time. This chain links TRBV19 with TRBJ2-7; TRBD2 matches 12 bases. V shed 7 bases and J 2 bases; nucleotides not matched to a gene: 6. There are 15 residues in the CDR3. In germline, CDR1 is LNHDA, CDR2 SQIVND (reference sequence). The CDR3 nucleotides read TGTGCCAGTAAATCGACTAGCGGGAGCCCCTACGAGCAGTACTTC. This sequence encodes CASKSTSGSPYEQYF.

This chain joins TRBV28 and TRBJ2-1; 7 positions match TRBD2. This CDR3 has 15 amino acids. The germline CDR1 and CDR2 sequences are MDHEN and SYDVKM. Losses at the gene ends were 2 bases for V and 1 base for J; bases not matched to a gene: 2. CDR3 sequence: CASSLGGVSYNEQFF. CDR3 coding DNA: TGTGCCAGCAGTTTAGGGGGGGTTTCCTACAATGAGCAGTTCTTC. The complete variable domain, with remaining parts taken from reference TRBV28 and TRBJ2-1, reads DVKVTQSSRYLVKRTGEKVFLECVQDMDHENMFWYRQDPGLGLRLIYFSYDVKMKEKGDIPEGYSVSREKKERFSLILESASTNQTSMYLCASSLGGVSYNEQFFGPGTRLTVL.

This clone was observed a few times. This sequence joins TRBV2 and TRBJ1-5, with 9 bases matching TRBD1. The CDR3 contains 14 residues. Germline CDR1 reads SNHLY; CDR2 reads FYNNEI. V dropped 5 bases and J dropped 4; count of bases not matched to a gene: 3. The CDR3, as DNA: TGTGCCAGCAGTCTACAGGGGGCTAATCAGCCCCAGCATTTT. As protein: CASSLQGANQPQHF.

V gene TRBV5-5 combines with J gene TRBJ2-7; 10 nucleotides match TRBD1. Germline CDR1 SGHKS, CDR2 YYEKEE (reference sequence). Trimming cost V 6 bases and J 5 bases; bases outside gene matches: 11. The CDR3 loop spans 15 amino acids. The CDR3 region is CASKLLTGGRNEQYF. In DNA, the CDR3 is TGTGCCAGCAAACTTTTGACAGGGGGCAGAAACGAGCAGTACTTC.